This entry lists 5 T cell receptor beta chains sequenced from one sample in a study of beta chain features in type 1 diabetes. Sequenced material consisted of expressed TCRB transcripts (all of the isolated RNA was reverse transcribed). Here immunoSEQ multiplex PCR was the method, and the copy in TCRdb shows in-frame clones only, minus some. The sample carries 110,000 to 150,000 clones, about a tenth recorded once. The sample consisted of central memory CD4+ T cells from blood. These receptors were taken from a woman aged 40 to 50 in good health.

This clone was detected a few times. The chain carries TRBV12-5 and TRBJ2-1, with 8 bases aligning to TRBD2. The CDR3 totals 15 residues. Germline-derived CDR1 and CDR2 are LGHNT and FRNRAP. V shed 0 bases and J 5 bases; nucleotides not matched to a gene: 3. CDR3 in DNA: TGTGCTAGTGGTTTGGTTGCTAGCGGGCACAATGAGCAGTTCTTC. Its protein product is CASGLVASGHNEQFF.

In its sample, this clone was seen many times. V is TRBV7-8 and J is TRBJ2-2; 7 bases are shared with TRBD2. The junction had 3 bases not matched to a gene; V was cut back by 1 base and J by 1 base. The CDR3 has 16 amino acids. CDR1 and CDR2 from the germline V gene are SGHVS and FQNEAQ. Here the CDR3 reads CASSLVGGGNTGELFF. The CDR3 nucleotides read TGTGCCAGCAGCTTAGTTGGCGGGGGGAACACCGGGGAGCTGTTTTTT. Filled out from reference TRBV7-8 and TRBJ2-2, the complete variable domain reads GAGVSQSPRYKVAKRGQDVALRCDPISGHVSLFWYQQALGQGPEFLTYFQNEAQLDKSGLPSDRFFAERPEGSVSTLKIQRTQQEDSAVYLCASSLVGGGNTGELFFGEGSRLTVL.

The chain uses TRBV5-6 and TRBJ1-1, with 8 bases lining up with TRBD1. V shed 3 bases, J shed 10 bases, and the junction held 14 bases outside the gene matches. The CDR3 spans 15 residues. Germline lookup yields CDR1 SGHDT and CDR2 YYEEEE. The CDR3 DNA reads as TGTGCCAGCAGCTCTGCAGGGGGCGCAATATTGGGAGCTTTCTTT. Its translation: CASSSAGGAILGAFF.

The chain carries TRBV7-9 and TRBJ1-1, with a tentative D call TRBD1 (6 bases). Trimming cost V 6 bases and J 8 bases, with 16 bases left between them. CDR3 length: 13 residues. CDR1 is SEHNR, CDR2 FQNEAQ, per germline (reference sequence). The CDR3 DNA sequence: TGTGCCAGCAGATCAGGGGCACGCGGGGAAGCTTTCTTT. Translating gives CASRSGARGEAFF.

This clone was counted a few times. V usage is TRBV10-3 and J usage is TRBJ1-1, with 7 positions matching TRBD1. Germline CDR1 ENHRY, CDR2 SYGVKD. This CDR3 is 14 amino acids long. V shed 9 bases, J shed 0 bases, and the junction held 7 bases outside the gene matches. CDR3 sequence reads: CAIREGALNTEAFF. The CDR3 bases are TGTGCCATTCGGGAGGGGGCTTTGAACACTGAAGCTTTCTTT.